This T cell receptor (beta chain) was observed in a study of cytomegalovirus exposure and HLA in healthy donors. General observations from the study: Most CMV-associated TCR beta chains appeared HLA-restricted in a later analysis.

A remark on this clone: As yet, its antigen is unknown.

The PCR contained 60 Vbeta and 13 Jbeta primers. Sequencing used immunoSEQ multiplex PCR; TCRdb keeps in-frame clones, though not all of them. The sample has approximately 93,000 clones, nearly 80% seen once. Germline CDR1 is SGHNT and CDR2 is YENEEA. The trim removed 2 bases at V and 1 base at J, leaving 3 bases unmatched. This CDR3 has 15 residues. This chain links TRBV11-3 with TRBJ2-3; 7 bases agree with TRBD2. The receptor comes from a woman in her forties in good health and CMV-seronegative. The specimen was PBMCs. This chain's CDR3 is CASSLNAGGTDTQYF. The CDR3 DNA follows: TGTGCCAGCAGCTTAAACGCGGGGGGCACAGATACGCAGTATTTT.